What follows is one TCR beta chain and its context. Its matching antigen is unknown. This specimen belongs to a study of cytomegalovirus exposure and HLA in healthy donors. Study-wide results and limits: Within an earlier analysis, most TCR beta V segments proved productive either about 90% or about 30% of the time. Per published accounts, TCR beta sequences correctly predicted the HLA-A and HLA-B alleles of most subjects.

The V gene end was trimmed by 3 bases and the J gene end by 15 bases; junction bases not matched to a gene: 4. The CDR3 has 11 residues. Per the germline V gene, CDR1 is DFQATT and CDR2 is SNEGSKA (reference sequence). Use of 60 Vbeta and 13 Jbeta primers characterized the PCR. Clones were sequenced by immunoSEQ multiplex PCR, and TCRdb holds only the in-frame ones, with some missing. The sample records about 89,000 clones, about 66% being singletons. This chain connects TRBV20-1 to TRBJ1-6; 8 bases are a match to TRBD1. This clonotype was obtained from a man aged 30-40 years in good health and CMV-seronegative. Material for sequencing was PBMCs. The CDR3 coding sequence is TGCAGTGCTAGTAGACAGGGGTTCCTCCACTTT. Its translation is CSASRQGFLHF.